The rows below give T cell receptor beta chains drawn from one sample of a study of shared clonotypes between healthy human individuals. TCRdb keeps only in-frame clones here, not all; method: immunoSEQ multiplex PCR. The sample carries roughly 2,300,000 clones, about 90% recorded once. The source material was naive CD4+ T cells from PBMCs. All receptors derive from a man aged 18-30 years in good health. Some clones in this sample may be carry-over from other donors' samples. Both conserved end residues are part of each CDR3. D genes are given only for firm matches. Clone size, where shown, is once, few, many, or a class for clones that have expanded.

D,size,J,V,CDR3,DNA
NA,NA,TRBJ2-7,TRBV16,CASSQDRQIGSYEQYF,TGTGCCAGCAGCCAGGACAGACAGATTGGTTCCTACGAGCAGTACTTC
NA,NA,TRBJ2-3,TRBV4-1,CASSQDIPGTRSTDTQYF,TGCGCCAGCAGCCAAGATATCCCCGGGACCCGAAGCACAGATACGCAGTATTTT
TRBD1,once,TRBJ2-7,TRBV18,CASARTGGAFYEQYF,TGTGCCAGCGCCCGGACAGGGGGCGCCTTCTACGAGCAGTACTTC
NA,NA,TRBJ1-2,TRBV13,CASSWAGSYGYTF,TGTGCCAGCAGCTGGGCAGGGAGCTATGGCTACACCTTC
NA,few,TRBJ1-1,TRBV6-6,CASSYSHTEAFF,TGTGCCAGCAGTTACTCTCACACTGAAGCTTTCTTT
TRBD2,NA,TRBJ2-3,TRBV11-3,CASSRGERESTDTQYF,TGTGCCAGCAGCCGCGGGGAGCGGGAGAGCACAGATACGCAGTATTTT
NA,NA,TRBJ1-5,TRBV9,CASSVTGSNQPQHF,TGTGCCAGCAGCGTTACAGGGAGCAATCAGCCCCAGCATTTT
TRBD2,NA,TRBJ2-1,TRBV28,CASSSISGRGRSYNEQFF,TGTGCCAGCTCCTCGATTAGCGGGAGGGGCCGGTCCTACAATGAGCAGTTCTTC
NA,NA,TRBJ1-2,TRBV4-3,CASSQGPSGHLNYGYTF,TGCGCCAGCAGCCAAGGTCCTTCGGGACACCTTAACTATGGCTACACCTTC
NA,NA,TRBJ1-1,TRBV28,CASSLEGTEAFF,TGTGCCAGCAGTCTAGAGGGGACTGAAGCTTTCTTT
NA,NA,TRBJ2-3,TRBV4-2,CASSQDRGHPTDTQYF,TGTGCCAGCAGCCAAGATCGGGGACACCCCACAGATACGCAGTATTTT
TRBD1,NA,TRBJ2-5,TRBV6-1,CASNRGETQYF,TGTGCCAGCAACAGGGGAGAGACCCAGTACTTC
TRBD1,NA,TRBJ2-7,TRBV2,CASSRGQGFSYEQYF,TGTGCCAGCAGCCGCGGACAGGGTTTCTCCTACGAGCAGTACTTC
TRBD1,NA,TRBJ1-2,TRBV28,CASSFTGTGNGYTF,TGTGCCAGCAGTTTCACCGGGACAGGGAATGGCTACACCTTC
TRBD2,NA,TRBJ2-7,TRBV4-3,CASSQDLQRGGSEQYF,TGCGCCAGCAGCCAAGATCTGCAGCGGGGGGGGAGCGAGCAGTACTTC
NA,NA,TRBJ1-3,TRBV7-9,CASSPVRPSGNTIYF,TGTGCCAGCAGCCCAGTAAGGCCGTCTGGAAACACCATATATTTT
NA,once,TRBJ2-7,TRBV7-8,CASSLGGAGSYEQYF,TGTGCCAGCAGCTTAGGAGGGGCCGGCTCCTACGAGCAGTACTTC
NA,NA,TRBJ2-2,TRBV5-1,CASSLVGSPRDTGELFF,TGCGCCAGCAGCTTGGTCGGTTCCCCTAGGGACACCGGGGAGCTGTTTTTT
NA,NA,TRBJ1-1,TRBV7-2,CASSSYQGYTEAFF,TGTGCCAGCTCGAGTTATCAGGGCTACACTGAAGCTTTCTTT
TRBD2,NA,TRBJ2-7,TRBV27,CASSRLAGGGEQYF,TGTGCCAGCAGTCGACTAGCGGGAGGAGGCGAGCAGTACTTC
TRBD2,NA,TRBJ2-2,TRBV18,CASSPRTSGRLIGTGELFF,TGTGCCAGCTCACCACGGACTAGCGGGAGGTTAATAGGCACCGGGGAGCTGTTTTTT
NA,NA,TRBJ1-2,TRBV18,CASSPPGNYGYTF,TGTGCCAGCTCACCCCCAGGGAACTATGGCTACACCTTC
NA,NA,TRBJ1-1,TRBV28,CASSSPGGNTEAFF,TGTGCCAGCAGTTCCCCGGGGGGGAACACTGAAGCTTTCTTT
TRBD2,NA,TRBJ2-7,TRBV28,CASRGPGLAGVGQYF,TGTGCCAGCAGGGGACCGGGACTAGCGGGAGTAGGGCAGTACTTC
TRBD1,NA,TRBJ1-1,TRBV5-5,CASRPGQAARNTEAFF,TGTGCCAGCAGACCAGGACAGGCCGCGAGGAACACTGAAGCTTTCTTT
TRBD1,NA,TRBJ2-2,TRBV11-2,CASSFRTGTGTVDTGELFF,TGTGCCAGCAGCTTCCGTACGGGAACCGGGACAGTGGACACCGGGGAGCTGTTTTTT
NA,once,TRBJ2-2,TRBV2,CASRGLASNTGELFF,TGTGCCAGCAGGGGCCTAGCGTCGAACACCGGGGAGCTGTTTTTT
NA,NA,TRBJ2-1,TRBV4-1,CASSQGSEWGSGEQFF,TGCGCCAGCAGCCAAGGGAGCGAATGGGGATCAGGGGAGCAGTTCTTC
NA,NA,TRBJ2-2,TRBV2,CASSGSPPGELFF,TGTGCCAGCAGTGGTAGCCCACCCGGGGAGCTGTTTTTT
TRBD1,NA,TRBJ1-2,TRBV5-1,CASSPPRTGGHGYTF,TGCGCCAGCAGCCCACCCAGGACAGGGGGCCATGGCTACACCTTC
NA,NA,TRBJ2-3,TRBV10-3,CAILPGTHTDTQYF,TGTGCCATTCTCCCCGGGACTCACACAGATACGCAGTATTTT
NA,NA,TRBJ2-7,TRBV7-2,CASSPVGAEQYF,TGTGCCAGCAGCCCTGTCGGAGCCGAGCAGTACTTC
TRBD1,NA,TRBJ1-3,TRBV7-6,CASSFGPGQGAGNTIYF,TGTGCCAGCAGCTTTGGCCCGGGACAGGGGGCCGGAAACACCATATATTTT
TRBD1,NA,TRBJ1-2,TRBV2,CASSWDRGENGGGYTF,TGTGCCAGCAGCTGGGACAGGGGGGAGAACGGGGGTGGCTACACCTTC
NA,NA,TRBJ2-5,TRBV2,CASSVYRDIGRVETQYF,TGTGCCAGCAGTGTTTACCGGGACATCGGGCGGGTGGAGACCCAGTACTTC
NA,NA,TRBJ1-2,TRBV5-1,CASSPGGAGYTF,TGCGCCAGCAGCCCCGGAGGGGCCGGCTACACCTTC